Presented here are 3 T cell receptor beta chains from one specimen sequenced in a study of cytomegalovirus exposure and HLA in healthy donors. This table comes from immunoSEQ multiplex PCR, and its TCRdb copy is limited to in-frame clones, with some not included. The sample lists more than 120,000 clones, around 87% occurring once. Sequenced: PBMCs. The receptors here all came from a man aged 18 to 29 in good health and CMV-seropositive.

This chain uses TRBV11-2 with TRBJ2-1; 9 positions agree with TRBD1. There are 17 residues in the CDR3. Trimming took 3 bases from V and 4 from J; bases not matched to a gene: 10. Germline CDR1 SGHAT, CDR2 FQNNGV. The CDR3 bases are TGTGCCAGCAGCTTTACAGGGGGCGCTCCCCAATACAATGAGCAGTTCTTC. Its protein product is CASSFTGGAPQYNEQFF. Full variable domain (remainder filled in from reference TRBV11-2 and TRBJ2-1): EAGVAQSPRYKIIEKRQSVAFWCNPISGHATLYWYQQILGQGPKLLIQFQNNGVVDDSQLPKDRFSAERLKGVDSTLKIQPAKLEDSAVYLCASSFTGGAPQYNEQFFGPGTRLTVL.

This chain uses TRBV28 with TRBJ1-5; maybe TRBD1 (6 bases). With 4 bases removed from V and 0 bases from J, the gap between germline ends came to 22 bases. Germline-derived CDR1 and CDR2 are MDHEN and SYDVKM. The CDR3 loop spans 19 amino acids. The CDR3 reads CASSYLGGRGGYSNQPQHF. For the CDR3, the DNA is TGTGCCAGCAGTTACCTAGGGGGTAGAGGGGGATATAGCAATCAGCCCCAGCATTTT.

This clone has just a few counts. The J gene is TRBJ1-2, the V gene TRBV7-9; 7 positions agree with TRBD1. Germline assignment: CDR1 SEHNR and CDR2 FQNEAQ (reference sequence). J lost 4 bases, V lost 5 bases, and 13 bases had no gene match. The CDR3 totals 16 residues. The CDR3 protein is CASSQPSEGQIYGYTF. The CDR3 DNA reads TGTGCCAGCAGCCAACCCTCGGAGGGACAGATCTATGGCTACACCTTC.